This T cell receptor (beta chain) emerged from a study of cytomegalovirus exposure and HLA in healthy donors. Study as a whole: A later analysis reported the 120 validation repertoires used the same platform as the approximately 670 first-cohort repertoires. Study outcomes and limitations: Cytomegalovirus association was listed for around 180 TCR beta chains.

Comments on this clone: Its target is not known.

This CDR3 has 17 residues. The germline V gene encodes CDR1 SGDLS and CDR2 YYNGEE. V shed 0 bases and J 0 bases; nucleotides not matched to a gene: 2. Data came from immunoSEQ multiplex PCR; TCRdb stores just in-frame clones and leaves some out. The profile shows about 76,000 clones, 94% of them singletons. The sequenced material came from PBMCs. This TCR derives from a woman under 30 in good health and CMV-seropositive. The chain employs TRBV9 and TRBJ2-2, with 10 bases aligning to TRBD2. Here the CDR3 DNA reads TGTGCCAGCAGCGTAGCCCTAGCGGGGGCGAACACCGGGGAGCTGTTTTTT. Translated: CASSVALAGANTGELFF. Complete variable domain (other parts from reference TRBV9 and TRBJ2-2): DSGVTQTPKHLITATGQRVTLRCSPRSGDLSVYWYQQSLDQGLQFLIQYYNGEERAKGNILERFSAQQFPDLHSELNLSSLELGDSALYFCASSVALAGANTGELFFGEGSRLTVL.